The clone carrying this T cell receptor (beta chain) appeared a few times. Per the original methods: By means of reference gene primer amplification, nucleated cell counts were estimated. Assay: immunoSEQ multiplex PCR; the TCRdb copy retains only in-frame clones and omits some. That table gives V, J and clone size, and the DNA gave D and trimming. In the table there are hundreds of thousands of clones, about four fifths of which are singletons. These data are taken from a study of blood T cell repertoires in COVID-19. For the study at large: PBMCs, B-cell-depleted T cells, or T cells provided the cDNA or gDNA that made up the material.

From germline, CDR1 is KGHDR and CDR2 SFDVKD. Trimming cost V 5 bases and J 7 bases, with 16 bases left between them. This CDR3 contains 15 residues. This clonotype was sampled from a man older than 75 with acute or convalescent COVID-19. This rearrangement joins TRBV24-1 to TRBJ2-2; D remains ambiguous. Input material: peripheral blood. DNA for the CDR3: TGTGCCACCAGTGTCTGGCAGGTTGAGAACGGGGAGCTGTTTTTT. Translation gives CATSVWQVENGELFF.